A single sample is the source of the 28 T cell receptor beta chains below, sequenced in a study of T cells in Graves' hyperthyroidism and ophthalmopathy. From RNA transcripts, TCR beta CDR3 regions were amplified. The primer set for the first-round RT-PCR of the TCR CDR3 was HTBI. MiXCR was run by TCRdb on the multiplex PCR reads, yielding one entry per CDR3 protein. Altogether fewer than 25,000 distinct CDR3 sequences are present, 45% to 50% being singletons, with the ten largest covering around 25%. The sample comprised blood. All receptors come from a woman in her thirties or forties with Graves' hyperthyroidism that later progressed to Graves' ophthalmopathy.

Points on this clonotype: The germline gene is not matched at one end of the junction; a read error may be the cause. This chain uses TRBV7-7 with TRBJ2-1; D is perhaps TRBD2 (5 bases). Looked up from germline, CDR1 is SSHAT and CDR2 is FNYEAQ (reference sequence). The CDR3 is 14 residues long. CDR3 protein: CASSLAKNTGEQFF. CDR3 nucleotides: TGTGCTAGCAGCTTAGCGAAGAACACCGGGGAGCAGTTCTTC.

In the case of this clonotype: Possible read error: a much larger clone is one base away. V is TRBV4-1 and J is TRBJ2-1; D is undetermined. Trimming removed 0 bases at V and 10 bases at J, with 10 bases between. Germline loops: CDR1 MGHRA, CDR2 YSYEKL. This CDR3 is 13 amino acids long. CDR3 in DNA: TGCGCCAGCAGCCAAGAAGGCGGCTGCGAGCAGTTCTTC. Translating it yields CASSQEGGCEQFF.

The chain employs TRBV11-3 and TRBJ1-6; TRBD1 agrees at 10 bases. The CDR3 totals 12 residues. Germline V gene data show CDR1 as SGHNT and CDR2 as YENEEA. The V and J ends lost 9 bases and 9 bases, in that order; junction bases with no gene match: 2. CDR3 sequence reads: CASRQGASPLHF. CDR3 in DNA: TGTGCCAGTAGACAGGGGGCTTCACCCCTCCACTTT. The variable domain in full, completed from reference TRBV11-3 and TRBJ1-6, reads EAGVVQSPRYKIIEKKQPVAFWCNPISGHNTLYWYLQNLGQGPELLIRYENEEAVDDSQLPKDRFSAERLKGVDSTLKIQPAELGDSAVYLCASRQGASPLHFGNGTRLTVT.

The chain has TRBV10-2 and TRBJ2-7; TRBD2 might be the D (6 bases). This CDR3 has 15 residues. The V and J ends lost 7 bases and 2 bases respectively, with 18 bases between them. Germline V gene data show CDR1 as WSHSY and CDR2 as SAAADI. The CDR3 sequence is CASIGGTENPYEQYF. The CDR3 DNA is TGCGCCAGCATCGGCGGGACGGAGAATCCCTACGAGCAGTACTTC.

This clonotype was counted at least ten times. The CDR3 DNA reads TGTGCCAGCAGCTTAGGCCTATCTAGCACAGATACGCAGTATTTT. Translating it yields CASSLGLSSTDTQYF. This chain joins TRBV11-1 and TRBJ2-3, with unresolved D. The CDR3 consists of 15 residues. Trimming shortened V by 1 base and J by 0 bases, and 8 bases separated the two germline ends. CDR1 is SGHAT and CDR2 is FQDESV in the germline V gene (reference sequence).

The sample holds many counts of this clonotype. The chain combines TRBV15 with TRBJ2-3; D is ambiguous. The V end was cut by 1 base, the J end by 2 bases, with 4 bases between. In germline, CDR1 is LNHNV, CDR2 YYDKDF (reference sequence). The CDR3 consists of 13 residues. The chain's CDR3 is CATSRANTDTQYF. The CDR3 coding sequence is TGTGCCACCAGCAGAGCGAACACAGATACGCAGTATTTT.

This clonotype appeared a few times. This chain joins TRBV2 and TRBJ2-3; TRBD2 is a possible D gene (6 bases). The length of the CDR3 is 14 residues. V dropped 6 bases and J dropped 3 bases, with 13 bases sitting between them. Germline loops: CDR1 SNHLY, CDR2 FYNNEI. CDR3 sequence (DNA): TGTGCCAGCAGCCCGGGACTCGAAACAGATACGCAGTATTTT. It yields the protein CASSPGLETDTQYF. Together with reference TRBV2 and TRBJ2-3, the CDR3 gives the full variable domain: EPEVTQTPSHQVTQMGQEVILRCVPISNHLYFYWYRQILGQKVEFLVSFYNNEISEKSEIFDDQFSVERPDGSNFTLKIRSTKLEDSAMYFCASSPGLETDTQYFGPGTRLTVL.

This clonotype has at least ten counts. This rearrangement joins TRBV6-5 to TRBJ1-2; 7 bases match TRBD1. Losses at the gene ends were 0 bases for V and 4 bases for J; bases not matched to a gene: 2. The CDR3 runs 14 residues. The germline V gene has CDR1 MNHEY and CDR2 SVGAGI. CDR3 sequence (DNA): TGTGCCAGCAGTTACTCCGGGACAGCCTATGGCTACACCTTC. This gives the protein CASSYSGTAYGYTF.

The chain links TRBV7-9 to TRBJ2-5, with D unresolved. Germline CDR1 SEHNR, CDR2 FQNEAQ (reference sequence). V was clipped by 6 bases and J by 4 bases, with 18 bases between them. The CDR3 is 15 residues long. The CDR3 sequence: CASSSRTPPPETQYF. DNA of the CDR3: TGTGCCAGCAGTTCAAGGACCCCGCCCCCAGAGACCCAGTACTTC.

The gene calls are TRBV7-2 and TRBJ2-7; no clear D. The V gene lost 0 bases and the J gene lost 9 bases, with 0 bases spanning the gap. The CDR3 consists of 9 residues. The germline V gene has CDR1 SGHTA and CDR2 FQGNSA. The CDR3 protein is CASSLAQYF. The CDR3 DNA is TGTGCCAGCAGCTTAGCGCAGTACTTC.

The chain is built from TRBV2 and TRBJ1-2, with no clear D. This CDR3 spans 13 amino acids. Germline V gene lookup returns CDR1 SNHLY and CDR2 FYNNEI. Between the trimmed V and J ends, which lost 3 bases and 2 bases, there was a span of 7 bases. CDR3 in amino acids: CASSEGQNYGYTF. As DNA, the CDR3 is TGTGCCAGCAGTGAGGGTCAGAACTATGGCTACACCTTC.

This clonotype was recorded a few times. The chain links TRBV10-3 to TRBJ1-2; the D is unclear. This CDR3 has 14 residues. The germline V gene encodes CDR1 ENHRY and CDR2 SYGVKD. Trimming left V 0 bases short and J 8 bases short, with 13 bases between. This chain's CDR3 is CAISESRQFGGYTF. The DNA for the CDR3 is TGTGCCATCAGTGAGTCTCGGCAGTTTGGGGGCTACACCTTC.

This clonotype has a count of ten or more. A read error may explain this, as a much larger clone is one base away. The CDR3 carries no conserved terminal phenylalanine or tryptophan, so it likely arises from a read error. The chain links TRBV5-1 to TRBJ2-1; TRBD1 aligns across 12 bases. V trimming: 4 bases; J trimming: 10 bases; junction bases outside the gene matches: 12. The germline CDR1 and CDR2 sequences are SGHRS and YFSETQ. CDR3 length: 16 amino acids. CDR3 bases: TGCGCCAGCAGCCCTACCGGGACAGGGGGCATAAAGGAGCAGTTCCTC. As protein: CASSPTGTGGIKEQFL.

This clonotype showed up just a few times. This chain joins TRBV10-1 and TRBJ1-2; D gene uncertain. CDR3 length: 13 amino acids. Trimming took off 0 bases at V and 8 bases at J, with 10 bases between the two ends. The germline CDR1 and CDR2 sequences are WNHNN and SYGVQD (reference sequence). CDR3 region: CASSESLLYGYTF. CDR3 bases: TGCGCCAGCAGTGAGTCGTTACTGTACGGCTACACCTTC.

The CDR3 region has the DNA TGTGCCAGCAGCCGCGGACACAACTATGGCTACACCTTC. Amino acids: CASSRGHNYGYTF. This sequence joins TRBV6-5 and TRBJ1-2, with a weak D call TRBD1 (5 bases). From germline, CDR1 is MNHEY and CDR2 SVGAGI. CDR3 length equals 13 residues. Trimming left V 6 bases short and J 2 bases short, with 10 bases between.

The rearrangement links TRBV29-1 to TRBJ2-1; 15 nucleotides line up with TRBD2. The CDR3 runs to 15 residues. V dropped 7 bases and J dropped 8; count of bases not matched to a gene: 9. CDR1 is SQVTM, CDR2 ANQGSEA, per germline. CDR3 coding DNA: TGCAGCGCATGGGGGACTAGCGGGAGGATGTATGAGCAGTTCTTC. Its translation: CSAWGTSGRMYEQFF.

The chain is built from TRBV7-2 and TRBJ2-1; 11 bases match TRBD1. This CDR3 is 16 amino acids long. J gave up 8 bases and V 5 bases, and 11 bases lay outside the gene matches. Per the germline V gene, CDR1 is SGHTA and CDR2 is FQGNSA. CDR3 coding DNA: TGTGCCAGCAGCATCGCCGGGACAGGGGGATGCGATGAGCAGTTCTTC. Translated: CASSIAGTGGCDEQFF.

This clonotype was seen ten or more times. The chain carries TRBV6-1 and TRBJ1-2; 11 positions match TRBD1. V was pared by 1 base and J by 8 bases, with 3 bases of the junction left unmatched. The CDR3 sequence is 14 residues long. Per the germline V gene, CDR1 is MNHNS and CDR2 is SASEGT. CDR3 amino acids: CASSEGTGGWGYTF. The DNA of the CDR3 is TGTGCCAGCAGTGAAGGGACAGGGGGCTGGGGCTACACCTTC.

This clonotype was counted between two and nine times. V is TRBV18 and J is TRBJ2-7; tentatively, D is TRBD1 or TRBD2 (6 bases each). Germline V gives CDR1 KGHSH, CDR2 LQKENI. This CDR3 spans 16 amino acids. The V and J ends lost 3 bases and 4 bases respectively, with 19 bases between them. CDR3: CASSPIAAERGYEQYF. In nucleotides, the CDR3 is TGTGCCAGCTCACCGATAGCGGCGGAAAGGGGGTACGAGCAGTACTTC. The variable domain in full, with the rest retrieved from reference TRBV18 and TRBJ2-7, is NAGVMQNPRHLVRRRGQEARLRCSPMKGHSHVYWYRQLPEEGLKFMVYLQKENIIDESGMPKERFSAEFPKEGPSILRIQQVVRGDSAAYFCASSPIAAERGYEQYFGPGTRLTVT.

This clonotype was found many times. V gene TRBV12-3 or TRBV12-4 combines with J gene TRBJ2-3, with D unclear. CDR3 size: 14 residues. Trimming removed 6 bases at V and 0 bases at J, with 10 bases between. CDR3 amino acids: CASSPMASTDTQYF. CDR3 DNA sequence: TGTGCCAGCAGCCCTATGGCTAGCACAGATACGCAGTATTTT.

The chain uses TRBV15 and TRBJ1-6; 7 bases agree with TRBD1. The V gene's germline CDR1 is LNHNV and CDR2 YYDKDF (reference sequence). The V and J ends lost 4 bases and 5 bases, in that order; junction bases with no gene match: 5. The CDR3 consists of 15 residues. The CDR3, as DNA: TGTGCCACCAGCATGACAGGGTACGATAATTCACCCCTCCACTTT. As protein: CATSMTGYDNSPLHF.

This chain links TRBV20-1 with TRBJ2-1, with 8 positions matching TRBD2. Trimming removed 3 bases from V and 1 base from J; junction bases left unmatched: 11. This CDR3 spans 17 amino acids. Per germline, CDR1 DFQATT and CDR2 SNEGSKA (reference sequence). The CDR3 here is CSASGGGRTKSYNEQFF. The DNA for the CDR3 is TGCAGTGCTAGTGGAGGCGGGAGGACCAAATCCTACAATGAGCAGTTCTTC.

The chain employs TRBV7-6 and TRBJ2-3; D gene uncertain. Germline CDR1 reads SGHVS; CDR2 reads FNYEAQ. This CDR3 has 13 residues. Trimming took off 4 bases at V and 2 bases at J, with 7 bases between the two ends. The CDR3 bases are TGTGCCAGCAGCTCCACAACCACAGATACGCAGTATTTT. Amino acids: CASSSTTTDTQYF.

The chain combines TRBV29-1 with TRBJ2-7, with D uncertain. The V gene's germline CDR1 is SQVTM and CDR2 ANQGSEA. V dropped 0 bases and J dropped 3 bases, with 12 bases sitting between them. CDR3 length: 14 residues. CDR3 in DNA: TGCAGCGTTGAAGATCAAGGGAAGGGCTACGAGCAGTACTTC. It encodes CSVEDQGKGYEQYF.

On this clonotype: Germline and junction disagree at one end, which may indicate a read error. This sequence joins TRBV9 and TRBJ2-1; 8 nucleotides match TRBD2. CDR3 length equals 14 residues. CDR1 is SGDLS and CDR2 is YYNGEE in the germline V gene. CDR3 nucleotide sequence: TGTGCCAGCAGCGGACTAGCGTCCTACAATGACCAGTTCTTC. This encodes CASSGLASYNDQFF.

This chain joins TRBV24-1 and TRBJ1-5, with D possibly being TRBD1 (5 bases). This CDR3 contains 15 residues. The germline V and J ends were trimmed by 5 bases and 3 bases, with 13 bases remaining between them. Germline CDR1 reads KGHDR; CDR2 reads SFDVKD. In nucleotides, the CDR3 is TGTGCCACCAGTGTCGGGGGAGGAAACAATCAGCCCCAGCATTTT. Translated: CATSVGGGNNQPQHF.

V is TRBV7-6 and J is TRBJ2-6; D is unclear. The CDR3 loop spans 19 amino acids. Germline values: CDR1 SGHVS, CDR2 FNYEAQ. The V gene lost 6 bases and the J gene lost 0 bases, with 21 bases spanning the gap. For the CDR3, the DNA is TGTGCCAGCAGTTCAAGGGTTGGAAGTCCTCACTCTGGGGCCAACGTCCTGACTTTC. This encodes CASSSRVGSPHSGANVLTF.

By sample share, this clonotype is medium-sized. The V call is TRBV7-6, the J call TRBJ2-3; 10 positions agree with TRBD2. CDR3 length: 16 residues. V lost 2 bases to trimming and J lost 4 bases; unmatched junction nucleotides: 6. The germline gives CDR1 SGHVS, CDR2 FNYEAQ. CDR3 in amino acids: CASSLRASGGADTQYF. For the CDR3, the DNA is TGTGCCAGCAGCTTACGGGCTAGCGGGGGAGCAGATACGCAGTATTTT.